This entry describes one T cell receptor (beta chain). This sample is part of a study of T cell changes during pregnancy in multiple sclerosis. Germline V gene lookup returns CDR1 SNHLY and CDR2 FYNNEI. The germline V and J ends were trimmed by 6 bases and 9 bases, with 15 bases remaining between them. CDR3 length: 14 residues. The protocol was immunoSEQ multiplex PCR, while the TCRdb copy is restricted to in-frame clones and leaves out a portion. The sample has roughly 40,000 clones, around 90% seen once; the top ten hold around 0.45%. The origin of this receptor is a female donor with multiple sclerosis, enrolled in a pregnancy study. This material consisted of CD4+ T cells from peripheral blood mononuclear cells, taken in the third trimester of pregnancy. V is TRBV2 and J is TRBJ1-6; D gene ambiguous. CDR3 sequence: CASSRTGKSSPLHF. CDR3 nucleotide sequence: TGTGCCAGCAGCCGGACGGGAAAGAGTTCACCCCTCCACTTT.